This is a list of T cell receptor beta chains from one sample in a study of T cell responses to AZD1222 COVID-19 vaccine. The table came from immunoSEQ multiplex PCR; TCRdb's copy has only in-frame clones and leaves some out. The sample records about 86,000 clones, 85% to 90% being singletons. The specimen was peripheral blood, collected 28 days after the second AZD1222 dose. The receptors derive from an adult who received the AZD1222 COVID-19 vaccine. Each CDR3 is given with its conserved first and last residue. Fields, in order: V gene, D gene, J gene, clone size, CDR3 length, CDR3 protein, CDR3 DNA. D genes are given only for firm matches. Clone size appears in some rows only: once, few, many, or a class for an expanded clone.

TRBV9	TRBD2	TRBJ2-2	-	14	CASSVSGGTGELFF	TGTGCCAGCAGCGTTAGCGGGGGAACCGGGGAGCTGTTTTTT
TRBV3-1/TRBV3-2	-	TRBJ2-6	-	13	CASFLAGANVLTF	TGTGCCAGCTTTTTGGCTGGGGCCAACGTCCTGACTTTC
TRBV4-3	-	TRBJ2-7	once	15	CASSQTTHRAYEQYF	TGCGCCAGCAGCCAAACCACCCACAGGGCGTACGAGCAGTACTTC
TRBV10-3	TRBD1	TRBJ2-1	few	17	CAISESAPGQGANEQFF	TGTGCCATCAGTGAGTCCGCCCCGGGACAGGGGGCAAATGAGCAGTTCTTC
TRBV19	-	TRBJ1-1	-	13	CASSDRGNTEAFF	TGTGCCAGTTCGGACCGAGGGAACACTGAAGCTTTCTTT
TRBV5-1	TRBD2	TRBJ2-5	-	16	CASSPDGSGSWETQYF	TGCGCCAGCAGCCCAGACGGGAGCGGGAGTTGGGAGACCCAGTACTTC
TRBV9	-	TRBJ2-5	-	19	CASSPTMGLAGLVKETQYF	TGTGCCAGCAGCCCTACTATGGGACTGGCGGGACTCGTAAAAGAGACCCAGTACTTC
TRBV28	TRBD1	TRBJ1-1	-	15	CASSPEGQGNTEAFF	TGTGCCAGCAGTCCCGAGGGACAGGGGAACACTGAAGCTTTCTTT
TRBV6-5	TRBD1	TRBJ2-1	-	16	CASSWGRGQGNNEQFF	TGTGCCAGCAGTTGGGGGCGGGGACAGGGCAACAATGAGCAGTTCTTC
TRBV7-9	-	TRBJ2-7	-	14	CASSLGGLTYEQYF	TGTGCCAGCAGCTTAGGCGGGTTGACCTACGAGCAGTACTTC
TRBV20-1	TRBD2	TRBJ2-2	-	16	CSASSGRALWAGELFF	TGCAGTGCTAGTAGCGGGAGGGCCCTATGGGCCGGGGAGCTGTTTTTT
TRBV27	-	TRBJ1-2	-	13	CASRVTQGYGYTF	TGTGCCAGCAGAGTCACACAGGGCTATGGCTACACCTTC
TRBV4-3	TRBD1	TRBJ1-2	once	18	CASTSRHRGAIANYGYTF	TGCGCCAGCACCAGCAGGCACAGGGGCGCGATAGCTAACTATGGCTACACCTTC
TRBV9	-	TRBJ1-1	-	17	CASSVGPTAPMNTEAFF	TGTGCCAGCAGCGTGGGACCGACAGCTCCAATGAACACTGAAGCTTTCTTT
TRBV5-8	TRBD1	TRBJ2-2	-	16	CASSQPGQTNTGELFF	TGTGCCAGCAGCCAACCGGGACAGACGAACACCGGGGAGCTGTTTTTT
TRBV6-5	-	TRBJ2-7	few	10	CASDGYEQYF	TGTGCCAGCGACGGCTACGAGCAGTACTTC
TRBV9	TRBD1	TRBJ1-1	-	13	CASSLQGWTEAFF	TGTGCCAGCAGCTTACAGGGGTGGACTGAAGCTTTCTTT
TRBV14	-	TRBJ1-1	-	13	CASSPIRATQAFF	TGTGCCAGCAGCCCGATCCGGGCCACACAAGCTTTCTTT
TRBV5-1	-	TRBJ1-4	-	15	CASSLFGAGGEKLFF	TGCGCCAGCAGCCTATTCGGGGCTGGTGGGGAAAAACTGTTTTTT
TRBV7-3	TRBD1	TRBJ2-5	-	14	CASSLGGQEETQYF	TGTGCCAGCAGCTTAGGGGGACAGGAAGAGACCCAGTACTTC
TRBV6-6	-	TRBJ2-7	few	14	CASSYSKGTGEQYF	TGTGCCAGCAGTTACTCGAAGGGGACTGGCGAGCAGTACTTC
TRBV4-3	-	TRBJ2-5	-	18	CASSQDRGAGTLEETQYF	TGCGCCAGCAGCCAAGATCGAGGGGCGGGGACTCTCGAAGAGACCCAGTACTTC
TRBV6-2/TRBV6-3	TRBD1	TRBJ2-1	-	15	CASSPRTGGLNEQFF	TGTGCCAGCAGTCCCCGGACAGGGGGGCTAAATGAGCAGTTCTTC
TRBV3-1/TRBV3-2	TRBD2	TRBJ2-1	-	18	CASTLTSGRVDGDNEQFF	TGTGCCAGCACACTGACTAGCGGGAGGGTTGATGGGGACAATGAGCAGTTCTTC
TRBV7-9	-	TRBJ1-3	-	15	CASSGPGRGGNTIYF	TGTGCCAGCAGCGGACCAGGGCGCGGAGGAAACACCATATATTTT
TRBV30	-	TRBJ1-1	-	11	CAQIGDTEAFF	TGTGCCCAAATAGGGGACACTGAAGCTTTCTTT
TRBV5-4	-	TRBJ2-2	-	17	CASSPKGQEATAGELFF	TGTGCCAGCAGTCCGAAGGGCCAGGAAGCAACCGCCGGGGAGCTGTTTTTT
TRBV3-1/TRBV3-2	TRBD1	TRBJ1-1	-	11	CASRGQGGAFF	TGTGCCAGCAGAGGCCAGGGGGGAGCTTTCTTT
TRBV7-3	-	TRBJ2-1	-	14	CASSLMETSNEQFF	TGTGCCAGCAGCTTAATGGAGACCTCCAATGAGCAGTTCTTC
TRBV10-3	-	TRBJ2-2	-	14	CAISAMGEDGELFF	TGTGCCATCAGTGCCATGGGAGAAGACGGGGAGCTGTTTTTT